This is a list of T cell receptor beta chains from one sample in a study of glioma-infiltrating T cells after dendritic cell vaccination. Here immunoSEQ multiplex PCR was the method, and the copy in TCRdb shows in-frame clones only, minus some. The sample holds about 49,000 clones, 85% to 90% seen once. The sequences come from blood, collected before dendritic cell vaccination. The receptors derive from a human donor with glioblastoma. Each CDR3 is given with its conserved first and last residue. Each record gives: V gene, clone size, J gene, D gene, CDR3 DNA, CDR3 protein. The D gene is left open where the match is weak. The listing skips clone size in some rows; elsewhere it reads once, few, many or a size class.

v_call: TRBV29-1; clone_size: .; j_call: TRBJ2-7; d_call: TRBD1; cdr3_nt: TGCAGCGTGCGGACAGGGAGAGCCTACGAGCAGTACTTC; cdr3_aa: CSVRTGRAYEQYF
v_call: TRBV7-2; clone_size: .; j_call: TRBJ2-1; d_call: TRBD1; cdr3_nt: TGTGCCAGCAGCACCGGGACAGCCTCCTACAATGAGCAGTTCTTC; cdr3_aa: CASSTGTASYNEQFF
v_call: TRBV7-3; clone_size: .; j_call: TRBJ2-3; d_call: TRBD2; cdr3_nt: TGTGCCAGCAGCTTATTCGCTAGCGGTAACACAGATACGCAGTATTTT; cdr3_aa: CASSLFASGNTDTQYF
v_call: TRBV5-6; clone_size: .; j_call: TRBJ1-6; d_call: .; cdr3_nt: TGTGCCAGCAGCTTGGAGGGGGGGCATTCACCCCTCCACTTT; cdr3_aa: CASSLEGGHSPLHF
v_call: TRBV13; clone_size: .; j_call: TRBJ2-7; d_call: TRBD2; cdr3_nt: TGTGCCAGCAGCTTAGTGATCGGAGGAGGGACTAGCGGGCCCCAGCAGTACTTC; cdr3_aa: CASSLVIGGGTSGPQQYF
v_call: TRBV6-6; clone_size: .; j_call: TRBJ1-6; d_call: .; cdr3_nt: TGTGCCAGCAGTTACTCGGTACGGAATTCACCCCTCCACTTT; cdr3_aa: CASSYSVRNSPLHF
v_call: TRBV7-6; clone_size: .; j_call: TRBJ1-1; d_call: .; cdr3_nt: TGTGCCAGCAGCTTAGTCCAGATTAAGAACACTGAAGCTTTCTTT; cdr3_aa: CASSLVQIKNTEAFF
v_call: TRBV9; clone_size: .; j_call: TRBJ1-2; d_call: .; cdr3_nt: TGTGCCAGCAGCGTCGGCGCGGGTTTTTATGGCTACACCTTC; cdr3_aa: CASSVGAGFYGYTF
v_call: TRBV25-1; clone_size: .; j_call: TRBJ2-2; d_call: .; cdr3_nt: TGTGCCAGCAGACGTGACAGGAACACCGGGGAGCTGTTTTTT; cdr3_aa: CASRRDRNTGELFF
v_call: TRBV5-8; clone_size: .; j_call: TRBJ2-3; d_call: TRBD1; cdr3_nt: TGTGCCAGCAGCTTAGGACAGGGGACGCCAGATACGCAGTATTTT; cdr3_aa: CASSLGQGTPDTQYF
v_call: TRBV5-1; clone_size: once; j_call: TRBJ2-7; d_call: .; cdr3_nt: TGCGCCAGCAGCTTGCCTACCACGAACTCCTACGAGCAGTACTTC; cdr3_aa: CASSLPTTNSYEQYF
v_call: TRBV30; clone_size: .; j_call: TRBJ1-2; d_call: .; cdr3_nt: TGTGCCTGGAGGGTCAGGGGCTATGGCTACACCTTC; cdr3_aa: CAWRVRGYGYTF
v_call: TRBV5-6; clone_size: .; j_call: TRBJ2-1; d_call: TRBD2; cdr3_nt: TGTGCCAGCAGCACCTGGACTAGCTCCTACAATGAGCAGTTCTTC; cdr3_aa: CASSTWTSSYNEQFF
v_call: TRBV5-1; clone_size: .; j_call: TRBJ1-1; d_call: .; cdr3_nt: TGCGCCAGCAGCTTACAGGCGAACACTGAAGCTTTCTTT; cdr3_aa: CASSLQANTEAFF
v_call: TRBV4-3; clone_size: .; j_call: TRBJ1-5; d_call: .; cdr3_nt: TGCGCCAGCAGCCAAGATAGGTCATCGGGTCAGCCCCAGCATTTT; cdr3_aa: CASSQDRSSGQPQHF
v_call: TRBV5-4; clone_size: .; j_call: TRBJ2-5; d_call: TRBD1; cdr3_nt: TGTGCCAGCAGCCCTAAGGGACAGGGGGGGACCCAGTACTTC; cdr3_aa: CASSPKGQGGTQYF
v_call: TRBV27; clone_size: .; j_call: TRBJ2-2; d_call: .; cdr3_nt: TGTGCCAGCAGTAAGGGAGACACCGGGGAGCTGTTTTTT; cdr3_aa: CASSKGDTGELFF
v_call: TRBV30; clone_size: .; j_call: TRBJ1-5; d_call: TRBD1; cdr3_nt: TGTGCCTGGAGGGGACAGACCAATCAGCCCCAGCATTTT; cdr3_aa: CAWRGQTNQPQHF
v_call: TRBV19; clone_size: .; j_call: TRBJ2-2; d_call: .; cdr3_nt: TGTGCCAGTAGTATTAGGGGTGGCGAGCTGTTTTTT; cdr3_aa: CASSIRGGELFF
v_call: TRBV10-3; clone_size: .; j_call: TRBJ2-1; d_call: TRBD2; cdr3_nt: TGTGCCATCAGTGAGTCGACTAGCGGGAGGAAGCAGTTCTTC; cdr3_aa: CAISESTSGRKQFF
v_call: TRBV10-2; clone_size: .; j_call: TRBJ1-2; d_call: .; cdr3_nt: TGCGCCAGCAGTGACGGCCGGGAGGATGGCTACACCTTC; cdr3_aa: CASSDGREDGYTF
v_call: TRBV5-4; clone_size: .; j_call: TRBJ2-1; d_call: TRBD2; cdr3_nt: TGTGCCAGCAGCCAAAACCTAGCGGGAGGTTACAATGAGCAGTTCTTC; cdr3_aa: CASSQNLAGGYNEQFF